This record concerns one T cell receptor beta chain sequence. Its matching antigen is unknown. The record originates from a study of vaccination and CD4 T cells after COVID-19. Cultured CD4+ T-cell DNA underwent Oncomine TCR Beta short-read sequencing. TCRdb reprocessed the PCR reads with MiXCR, giving one entry per CDR3 protein. The repertoire includes 7,200 or so distinct CDR3 sequences, approximately 52% of them detected once, and 25% to 40% sits in the top ten. CDR1 and CDR2 (germline): MDHEN, SYDVKM. With 8 bases removed from V and 3 bases from J, the gap between germline ends came to 10 bases. This CDR3 spans 12 amino acids. Treatment indicated: 10-day PBMC culture with coronavirus spike peptide pools or control peptides (ViraFEST assay). During the years 2011-2018, before the COVID-19 pandemic, the unexposed donor's CD4+ T cells were collected.

The clonotype was recovered from a human donor in good health. The sequencing sample was made of CD4+ T cells from blood, cultured in vitro. The V gene is TRBV28, the J gene TRBJ1-2; no clear D gene. CDR3 region: CASRASDYGYTF. The DNA of the CDR3 is TGTGCCAGCCGGGCTTCGGACTATGGCTACACCTTC.